The source of this TCR beta chain is a study of cytomegalovirus exposure and HLA in healthy donors. Profiling relied on immunoSEQ multiplex PCR, and the TCRdb table lists in-frame clones only, not all of them. Of about 140,000 clones listed, about nine tenths are singletons. This clone has only a few counts. The antigen is not known. CDR1 is SGHRS, CDR2 YFSETQ, per germline. V was clipped by 3 bases and J by 1 base; unmatched bases: 5. This CDR3 region has 15 residues. Findings and limits, study-wide: Among TCR sequences, most were rare, though some public TCRs appeared in many donors.

Specimen: PBMCs. This sequence originates from a young man in good health and CMV-seronegative. This chain joins TRBV5-1 and TRBJ2-3; TRBD1 matches 7 bases. In nucleotides, the CDR3 is TGCGCCAGCAGCTCCGGGACAGCCCGCACAGATACGCAGTATTTT. Translated: CASSSGTARTDTQYF.